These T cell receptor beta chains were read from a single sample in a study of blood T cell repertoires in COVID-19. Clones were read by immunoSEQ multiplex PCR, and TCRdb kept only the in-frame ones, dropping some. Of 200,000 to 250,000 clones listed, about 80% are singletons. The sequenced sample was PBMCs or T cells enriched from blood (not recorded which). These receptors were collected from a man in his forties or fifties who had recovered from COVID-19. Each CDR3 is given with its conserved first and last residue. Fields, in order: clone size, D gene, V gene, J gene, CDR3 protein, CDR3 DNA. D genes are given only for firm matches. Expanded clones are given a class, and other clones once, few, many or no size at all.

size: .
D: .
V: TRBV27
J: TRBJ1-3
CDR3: CASSPHRDSGNTIYF
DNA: TGTGCCAGCAGTCCCCACAGGGACTCTGGAAACACCATATATTTT

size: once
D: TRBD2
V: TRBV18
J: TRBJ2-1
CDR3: CASSLGLPPYNEQFF
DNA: TGTGCCAGCTCCCTGGGACTACCCCCCTACAATGAGCAGTTCTTC

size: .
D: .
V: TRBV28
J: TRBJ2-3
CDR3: CASSSGAGTQYF
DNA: TGTGCCAGCAGCTCAGGGGCAGGTACGCAGTATTTT

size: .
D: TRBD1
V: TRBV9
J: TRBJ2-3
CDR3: CASAHRGMGTDTQYF
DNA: TGTGCCAGCGCACACAGGGGAATGGGCACAGATACGCAGTATTTT

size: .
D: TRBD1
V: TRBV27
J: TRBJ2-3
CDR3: CASSVGTAADTQYF
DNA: TGTGCCAGCAGTGTTGGGACAGCGGCCGATACGCAGTATTTT

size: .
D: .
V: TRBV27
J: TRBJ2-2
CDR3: CASSVNTGELFF
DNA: TGTGCCAGCAGTGTAAACACCGGGGAGCTGTTTTTT

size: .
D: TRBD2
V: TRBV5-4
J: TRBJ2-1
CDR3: CASSLVREGDNEQFF
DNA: TGTGCCAGCAGCTTGGTTCGGGAGGGTGACAATGAGCAGTTCTTC

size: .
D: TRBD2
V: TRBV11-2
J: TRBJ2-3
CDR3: CASSPRRGGGPTDTQYF
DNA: TGTGCCAGCAGCCCCCGCCGAGGCGGGGGACCTACGGATACGCAGTATTTT

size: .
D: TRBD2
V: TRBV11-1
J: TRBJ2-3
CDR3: CASRTSGTDTQYF
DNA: TGTGCCAGCAGGACTAGCGGCACAGATACGCAGTATTTT

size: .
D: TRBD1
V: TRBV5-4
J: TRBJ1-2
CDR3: CASSSSGTGYGYTF
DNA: TGTGCCAGCAGCTCCTCCGGGACAGGCTATGGCTACACCTTC

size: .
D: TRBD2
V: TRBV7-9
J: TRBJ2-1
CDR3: CASSSGLGDEQFF
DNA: TGTGCCAGCAGCTCGGGACTAGGGGATGAGCAGTTCTTC

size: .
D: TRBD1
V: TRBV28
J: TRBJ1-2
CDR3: CASSLRGRAYGYTF
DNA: TGTGCCAGCAGTTTAAGGGGGCGCGCCTATGGCTACACCTTC

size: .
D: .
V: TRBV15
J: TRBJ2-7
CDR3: CATSRKGSGYEQYF
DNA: TGTGCCACCAGCAGGAAAGGTTCCGGGTACGAGCAGTACTTC

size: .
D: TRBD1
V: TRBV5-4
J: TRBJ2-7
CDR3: CASSRDRAGHEQYF
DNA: TGTGCCAGCAGCAGGGACAGGGCTGGCCACGAGCAGTACTTC

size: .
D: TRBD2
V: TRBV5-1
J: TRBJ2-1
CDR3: CASSVGLAAARSYNEQFF
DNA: TGCGCCAGCAGCGTCGGACTAGCGGCAGCCCGCTCCTACAATGAGCAGTTCTTC

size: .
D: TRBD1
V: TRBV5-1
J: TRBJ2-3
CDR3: CASSLFPGQSRDTQYF
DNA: TGCGCCAGCAGCCTTTTCCCGGGACAGTCACGAGATACGCAGTATTTT

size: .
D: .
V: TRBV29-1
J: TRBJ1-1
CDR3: CSVETGIRNTEAFF
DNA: TGCAGCGTTGAAACAGGGATCAGGAACACTGAAGCTTTCTTT

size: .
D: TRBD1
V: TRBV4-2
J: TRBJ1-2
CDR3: CASSQDRGPAAGYTF
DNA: TGTGCCAGCAGCCAGGACAGGGGCCCGGCGGCTGGCTACACCTTC

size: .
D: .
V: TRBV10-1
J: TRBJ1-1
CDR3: CASSEAGLNTEAFF
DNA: TGCGCCAGCAGTGAGGCAGGCTTGAACACTGAAGCTTTCTTT

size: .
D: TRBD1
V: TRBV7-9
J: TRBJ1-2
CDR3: CASSLSAGGASGYTF
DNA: TGTGCCAGCAGCTTATCTGCAGGGGGCGCGAGTGGCTACACCTTC

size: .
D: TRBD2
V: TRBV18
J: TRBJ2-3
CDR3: CASSPRLAVADTQYF
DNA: TGTGCCAGCTCACCCAGGCTAGCGGTAGCAGATACGCAGTATTTT

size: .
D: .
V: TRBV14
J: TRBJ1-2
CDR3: CASSQDLYGEGYTF
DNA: TGTGCCAGCAGCCAAGATCTATACGGGGAAGGCTACACCTTC

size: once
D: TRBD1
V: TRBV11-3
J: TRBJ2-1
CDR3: CASSAPGQGGDEQFF
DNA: TGTGCCAGCAGCGCTCCGGGACAGGGAGGCGATGAGCAGTTCTTC

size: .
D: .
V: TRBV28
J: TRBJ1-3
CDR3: CASRGGDNSGNTIYF
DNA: TGTGCCAGCAGAGGGGGGGACAACTCTGGAAACACCATATATTTT

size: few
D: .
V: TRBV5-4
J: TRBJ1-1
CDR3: CASSFSEGDTEAFF
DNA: TGTGCCAGCAGCTTTTCTGAGGGAGACACTGAAGCTTTCTTT

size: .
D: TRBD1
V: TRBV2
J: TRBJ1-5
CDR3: CASSAQGSQPQHF
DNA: TGTGCCAGCAGTGCACAGGGGAGTCAGCCCCAGCATTTT

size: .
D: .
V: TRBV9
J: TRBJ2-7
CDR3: CASSAGFTSSYEQYF
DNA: TGTGCCAGCAGCGCGGGGTTTACGAGCTCCTACGAGCAGTACTTC

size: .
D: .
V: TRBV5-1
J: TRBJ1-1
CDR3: CASTQDGGNTEAFF
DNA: TGCGCCAGCACGCAGGATGGTGGGAACACTGAAGCTTTCTTT

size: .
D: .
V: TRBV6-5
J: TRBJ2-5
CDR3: CAPGKGLSPKETQYF
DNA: TGTGCGCCTGGAAAAGGACTGTCTCCGAAAGAGACCCAGTACTTC

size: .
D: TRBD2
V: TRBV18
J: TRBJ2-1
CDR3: CASSPPRGTSGINEQFF
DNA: TGTGCCAGCTCACCACCGCGGGGGACTAGCGGCATCAATGAGCAGTTCTTC

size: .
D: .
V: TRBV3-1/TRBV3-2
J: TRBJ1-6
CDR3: CASSPLWGPSSPLHF
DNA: TGTGCCAGCAGCCCCCTGTGGGGGCCTAGTTCACCCCTCCACTTT

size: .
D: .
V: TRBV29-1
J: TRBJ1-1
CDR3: CSVERGGGDTEAFF
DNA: TGCAGCGTTGAAAGGGGGGGAGGAGACACTGAAGCTTTCTTT

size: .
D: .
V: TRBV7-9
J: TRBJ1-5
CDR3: CASNLDGSNQPQHF
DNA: TGTGCCAGCAACTTAGACGGGAGCAATCAGCCCCAGCATTTT

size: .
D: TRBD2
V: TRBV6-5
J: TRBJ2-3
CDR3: CASSSGPREADTQYF
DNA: TGTGCCAGCAGTTCCGGGCCCCGGGAGGCAGATACGCAGTATTTT

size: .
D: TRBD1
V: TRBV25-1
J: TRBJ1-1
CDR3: CASREDRTGDTEAFF
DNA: TGTGCCAGCAGGGAAGACAGGACAGGGGACACTGAAGCTTTCTTT

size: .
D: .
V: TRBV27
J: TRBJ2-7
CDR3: CATRDTLYEQYF
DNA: TGTGCCACCCGGGACACTCTCTACGAGCAGTACTTC

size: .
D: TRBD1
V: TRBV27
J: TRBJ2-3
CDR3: CASSPRTGAADTQYF
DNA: TGTGCCAGCAGTCCACGGACAGGGGCCGCAGATACGCAGTATTTT

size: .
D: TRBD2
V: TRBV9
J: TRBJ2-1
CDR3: CASSVNSGEGEQFF
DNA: TGTGCCAGCAGCGTAAACAGCGGGGAGGGTGAGCAGTTCTTC

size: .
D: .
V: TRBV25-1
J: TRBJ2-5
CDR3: CASSPPRGVMETQYF
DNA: TGTGCCAGCAGTCCCCCCAGGGGGGTGATGGAGACCCAGTACTTC

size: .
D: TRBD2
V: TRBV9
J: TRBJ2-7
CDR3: CASSAGTSPSHEQYF
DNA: TGTGCCAGCAGCGCGGGGACTAGCCCGTCCCACGAGCAGTACTTC